A single sample gave rise to the 24 T cell receptor beta chains below, sequenced in a study of cytomegalovirus exposure and HLA in healthy donors. The primer mix had 60 Vbeta and 13 Jbeta primers. Produced via immunoSEQ multiplex PCR; TCRdb's table is partial and in-frame only. The table includes under 300,000 clones, approximately 70% detected once. Sample: PBMCs. Receptor source: a female donor in good health and CMV-seronegative.

The J gene is TRBJ1-1, the V gene TRBV6-6; D is undetermined. This CDR3 is built from 11 residues. Between the trimmed V and J ends, which lost 8 bases and 3 bases, there was a span of 7 bases. Germline CDR1 is MNHNY and CDR2 is SVGAGI (reference sequence). CDR3 sequence (DNA): TGTGCCAGCTGGAGGGACACTGAAGCTTTCTTT. It yields the protein CASWRDTEAFF.

The chain is built from TRBV27 and TRBJ2-3; D perhaps matches TRBD1 (6 bases). The CDR3 totals 14 residues. Trimming removed 2 bases from V and 2 bases from J, with 8 bases in between. Per germline, CDR1 MNHEY and CDR2 SMNVEV (reference sequence). CDR3 sequence (DNA): TGTGCCAGCAGTTTAAGGGGGAACACAGATACGCAGTATTTT. Amino acids: CASSLRGNTDTQYF.

The chain uses TRBV6-4 and TRBJ2-6; no clear D gene. V lost 3 bases, J lost 2 bases, and 8 bases lay in between. The CDR3 is 15 amino acids. Germline V gives CDR1 MRHNA, CDR2 SNTAGT. The CDR3 coding sequence is TGTGCCAGCAGTGAACAGTTCGCTGGGGCCAACGTCCTGACTTTC. This encodes CASSEQFAGANVLTF.

The V and J genes are TRBV2 and TRBJ1-1; 7 bases agree with TRBD1. Germline V lookup: CDR1 SNHLY, CDR2 FYNNEI. The length of the CDR3 is 14 residues. Germline trimming cut 5 bases from V and 11 bases from J; bases unmatched to any gene: 14. CDR3 coding DNA: TGTGCCAGCAGTTCAGGGGGGACACGTAACGGGGCTTTCTTT. Its protein product is CASSSGGTRNGAFF.

The V call is TRBV19, the J call TRBJ2-2; perhaps TRBD2 as D (5 bases). The CDR3 length is 15 residues. Germline values: CDR1 LNHDA, CDR2 SQIVND (reference sequence). Deletions cut 2 bases from V and 4 bases from J, with 11 bases between. The CDR3 reads CASSIPGRVTGELFF. DNA for the CDR3: TGTGCCAGTAGTATACCGGGGAGAGTCACCGGGGAGCTGTTTTTT. Variable domain in full (rest from reference TRBV19 and TRBJ2-2): DGGITQSPKYLFRKEGQNVTLSCEQNLNHDAMYWYRQDPGQGLRLIYYSQIVNDFQKGDIAEGYSVSREKKESFPLTVTSAQKNPTAFYLCASSIPGRVTGELFFGEGSRLTVL.

This chain uses TRBV11-2 with TRBJ2-7; TRBD2 matches at 8 bases. V was pared by 2 bases and J by 6 bases, with 9 bases of the junction left unmatched. Germline V gives CDR1 SGHAT, CDR2 FQNNGV. The CDR3 is made up of 15 amino acids. CDR3 region: CASSLSREGPGEQYF. The CDR3 nucleotides read TGTGCCAGCAGCTTAAGTCGGGAGGGGCCGGGCGAGCAGTACTTC.

In this sample, this clone turned up a few times. The rearrangement links TRBV5-4 to TRBJ2-3; 7 nucleotides align to TRBD1. Looked up from germline, CDR1 is SGHNT and CDR2 is YYREEE (reference sequence). This CDR3 comprises 16 residues. The ends lost 1 base at V and 2 bases at J; junction bases unmatched: 7. The CDR3 is CASSLPGGSPTDTQYF. Written as DNA, the CDR3 is TGTGCCAGCAGCTTGCCAGGGGGTTCCCCCACAGATACGCAGTATTTT.

V and J are TRBV10-1 and TRBJ2-2; no definite D call. The V gene lost 7 bases and the J gene lost 2 bases, with 8 bases spanning the gap. The CDR3 has 13 amino acids. CDR1 and CDR2 (germline): WNHNN, SYGVQD (reference sequence). As DNA, the CDR3 is TGCGCCAGCAAAGCCTCAAACACCGGGGAGCTGTTTTTT. Amino acid sequence: CASKASNTGELFF.

This clone was seen only a few times. The V call is TRBV6-1, the J call TRBJ1-5, with 8 bases identical to TRBD1. The V gene's germline CDR1 is MNHNS and CDR2 SASEGT. The CDR3 runs 14 residues. With V trimmed by 4 bases and J by 4 bases, 3 bases remained unmatched. The CDR3 DNA reads TGTGCCAGCAGTGGGACAGGGTCGAATCAGCCCCAGCATTTT. It is translated as CASSGTGSNQPQHF.

This clone was observed a few times. J is TRBJ2-7 and V is TRBV6-1; TRBD1 matches 7 bases. The CDR3 is made up of 13 amino acids. CDR1 is MNHNS and CDR2 is SASEGT in the germline V gene. J was trimmed by 2 bases and V by 8 bases; bases with no gene match: 6. The CDR3 region is CASRQGSPYEQYF. As DNA, the CDR3 is TGTGCCAGCCGACAGGGCTCTCCCTACGAGCAGTACTTC.

The chain uses TRBV5-1 and TRBJ2-7; 10 bases line up with TRBD2. The germline gives CDR1 SGHRS, CDR2 YFSETQ. The CDR3 length is 14 residues. V gave up 4 bases and J gave up 5 bases; unmatched junction bases: 6. The CDR3 bases are TGCGCCAGCAGCCGTACTAGCGGGATTGACGAGCAGTACTTC. It yields the protein CASSRTSGIDEQYF. The full variable domain, with the rest looked up from reference TRBV5-1 and TRBJ2-7, is KAGVTQTPRYLIKTRGQQVTLSCSPISGHRSVSWYQQTPGQGLQFLFEYFSETQRNKGNFPGRFSGRQFSNSRSEMNVSTLELGDSALYLCASSRTSGIDEQYFGPGTRLTVT.

The V call is TRBV7-9, the J call TRBJ1-2, with a tentative D call TRBD1 (5 bases). Germline CDR1 and CDR2: SEHNR and FQNEAQ (reference sequence). V was cut by 6 bases and J by 3 bases, with 8 bases left in between. The CDR3 runs 12 residues. In DNA, the CDR3 is TGTGCCAGCAGGTTGGGGCACTATGGCTACACCTTC. Translated, it gives CASRLGHYGYTF.

V and J are TRBV27 and TRBJ2-7; no clear D gene. Trimming took off 6 bases at V and 6 bases at J, with 15 bases between the two ends. From germline, CDR1 is MNHEY and CDR2 SMNVEV (reference sequence). The CDR3 runs 13 residues. This CDR3 is CASSRPGIGEQYF. The CDR3 bases are TGTGCCAGCAGCCGCCCAGGAATAGGCGAGCAGTACTTC.

V usage is TRBV11-2 and J usage is TRBJ2-7, with 9 bases matching TRBD2. Germline V lookup: CDR1 SGHAT, CDR2 FQNNGV. This CDR3 has 17 residues. The junction had 9 bases not matched to a gene; V was cut back by 1 base and J by 2 bases. As DNA, the CDR3 is TGTGCCAGCAGCTTAGTTGGTAGCGGGAGTACCACCTACGAGCAGTACTTC. As protein: CASSLVGSGSTTYEQYF.

This chain uses TRBV5-1 with TRBJ2-5; 16 bases are shared with TRBD2. The germline V gene encodes CDR1 SGHRS and CDR2 YFSETQ. The CDR3 runs to 17 residues. Germline trimming cut 3 bases from V and 4 bases from J; bases unmatched to any gene: 6. CDR3 loop: CASSSSGTSGRGETQYF. The CDR3 DNA sequence: TGCGCCAGCAGCTCGTCCGGGACTAGCGGGAGGGGAGAGACCCAGTACTTC.

The V call is TRBV27, the J call TRBJ1-1; 7 bases match TRBD1. The germline V gene has CDR1 MNHEY and CDR2 SMNVEV (reference sequence). CDR3 length equals 15 residues. Losses at the gene ends were 4 bases for V and 0 bases for J; bases not matched to a gene: 5. The CDR3 here is CASSSQQGLNTEAFF. CDR3 coding DNA: TGTGCCAGCAGTTCACAACAGGGGTTGAACACTGAAGCTTTCTTT.

The chain has TRBV5-1 and TRBJ2-7; maybe TRBD1 (6 bases). Germline V gives CDR1 SGHRS, CDR2 YFSETQ. V gave up 0 bases and J gave up 2 bases, with 12 bases separating them. There are 15 residues in the CDR3. The CDR3 coding sequence is TGCGCCAGCAGCTTGGAGATAGGGACACCCTACGAGCAGTACTTC. Its translation is CASSLEIGTPYEQYF.

The chain carries TRBV7-9 and TRBJ1-4; a weak D match, TRBD1 (5 bases). The germline V gene has CDR1 SEHNR and CDR2 FQNEAQ (reference sequence). CDR3 length: 15 residues. Trimming removed 3 bases at V and 0 bases at J, with 8 bases between. Written as DNA, the CDR3 is TGTGCCAGCAGCTTCACAGGCCCAACTAATGAAAAACTGTTTTTT. This sequence encodes CASSFTGPTNEKLFF.

In its sample, this clone was seen a few times. Sequence at one end of the junction differs from germline and may be a read error. This chain connects TRBV7-9 to TRBJ1-1, with TRBD1 identical over 7 bases. Germline V gene sequence: CDR1 SEHNR, CDR2 FQNEAQ (reference sequence). The CDR3 has 17 amino acids. The DNA of the CDR3 is TGTTCCAGCAGCTCGAGCTATGGACAGGCGGGGACCACTGAAGCTTTCTTT. As protein: CSSSSSYGQAGTTEAFF.

This clone was detected only once. This chain links TRBV5-1 with TRBJ2-6, with 7 bases lining up with TRBD2. V lost 4 bases and J lost 0; bases outside the gene matches: 7. Germline CDR1 reads SGHRS; CDR2 reads YFSETQ. The CDR3 sequence is 17 residues long. CDR3 in amino acids: CASSVSGGDSGANVLTF. CDR3 bases: TGCGCCAGCAGCGTGAGTGGGGGGGACTCTGGGGCCAACGTCCTGACTTTC. The entire variable domain, with the rest obtained from reference TRBV5-1 and TRBJ2-6, is as follows: KAGVTQTPRYLIKTRGQQVTLSCSPISGHRSVSWYQQTPGQGLQFLFEYFSETQRNKGNFPGRFSGRQFSNSRSEMNVSTLELGDSALYLCASSVSGGDSGANVLTFGAGSRLTVL.

The J gene is TRBJ2-7, the V gene TRBV20-1, with no clear D. The germline V gene encodes CDR1 DFQATT and CDR2 SNEGSKA (reference sequence). CDR3 size: 10 residues. Trimming took off 1 base at V and 5 bases at J, with 3 bases between the two ends. The CDR3 sequence is CSARVDEQYF. The CDR3 DNA sequence: TGCAGTGCTAGAGTCGACGAGCAGTACTTC.

The chain has TRBV28 and TRBJ2-1; 11 nucleotides match TRBD2. CDR1 MDHEN and CDR2 SYDVKM come from the germline V gene. V shed 3 bases and J 1 base; nucleotides not matched to a gene: 8. The CDR3 has 18 amino acids. In DNA form, the CDR3 reads TGTGCCAGCAGTTTCGGTAGGTCTAGCGGGAGGTCCTACAATGAGCAGTTCTTC. Its protein product is CASSFGRSSGRSYNEQFF.

This clone was found once. CDR3 coding DNA: TGTGCCAGCTCCGGGACTAGCGGGGCTAGCACAGATACGCAGTATTTT. Translated, it gives CASSGTSGASTDTQYF. The chain couples TRBV21-1 to TRBJ2-3; the table names TRBD2, a call not compared with the DNA. TRBV21-1 is given as a pseudogene. The CDR3 length is 16 residues.

About this clone itself: A junction boundary mismatches the germline segment, possibly from a read error. Other nucleotide sequences from this sample produce the same CDR3. The J gene is TRBJ2-1, the V gene TRBV5-1; TRBD2 agrees at 11 bases. CDR3 length equals 16 residues. Germline CDR1 SGHRS, CDR2 YFSETQ. The CDR3 nucleotides are TGCGCCAGCACGTACCTAGCGGGAGGCTCCAACAATGAGCAGTTCTTC. Translating gives CASTYLAGGSNNEQFF.